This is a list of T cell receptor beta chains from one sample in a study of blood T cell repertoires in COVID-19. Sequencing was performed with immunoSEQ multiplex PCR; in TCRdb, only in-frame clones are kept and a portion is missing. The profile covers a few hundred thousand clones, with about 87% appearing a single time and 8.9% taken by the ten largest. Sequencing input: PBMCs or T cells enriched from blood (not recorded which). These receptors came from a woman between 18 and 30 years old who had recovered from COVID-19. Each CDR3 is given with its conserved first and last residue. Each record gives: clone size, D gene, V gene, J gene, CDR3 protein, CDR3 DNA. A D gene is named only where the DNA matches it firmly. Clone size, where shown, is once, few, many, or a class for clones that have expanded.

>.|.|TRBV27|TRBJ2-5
CASSWLGQETQYF
TGTGCCAGCAGTTGGCTAGGACAAGAGACCCAGTACTTC
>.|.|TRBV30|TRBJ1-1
CAWTQGSYTMNTEAFF
TGTGCCTGGACCCAGGGAAGCTACACAATGAACACTGAAGCTTTCTTT
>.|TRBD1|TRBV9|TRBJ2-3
CASSTTGFNADTQYF
TGTGCCAGCAGTACGACAGGGTTCAACGCAGATACGCAGTATTTT
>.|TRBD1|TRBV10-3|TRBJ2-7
CAISEFAGGSYEQYF
TGTGCCATCAGTGAGTTTGCAGGGGGAAGTTACGAGCAGTACTTC
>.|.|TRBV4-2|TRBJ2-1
CASSQDSLGEDEQFF
TGTGCCAGCAGCCAAGACTCATTGGGGGAGGATGAGCAGTTCTTC
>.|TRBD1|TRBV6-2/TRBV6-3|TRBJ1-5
CASSYQGQVPRPSPQHF
TGTGCCAGCAGTTACCAGGGACAGGTCCCTCGCCCTTCGCCCCAGCATTTT
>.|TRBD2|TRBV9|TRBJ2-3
CASSVGSGGQDTQYF
TGTGCCAGCAGCGTTGGTAGCGGGGGGCAAGATACGCAGTATTTT
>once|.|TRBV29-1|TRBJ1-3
CSVLTDRSGNTIYF
TGCAGCGTCCTGACAGACCGGTCTGGAAACACCATATATTTT
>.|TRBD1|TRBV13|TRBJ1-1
CASSLTGDRTEAFF
TGTGCCAGCAGCTTGACAGGGGACCGCACCGAAGCTTTCTTT
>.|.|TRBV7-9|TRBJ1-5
CASSLVLDQPQHF
TGTGCCAGCAGCTTAGTTTTAGATCAGCCCCAGCATTTT
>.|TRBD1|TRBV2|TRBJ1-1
CASSLDRVSTEAFF
TGTGCCAGCAGTCTAGACAGGGTAAGCACTGAAGCTTTCTTT
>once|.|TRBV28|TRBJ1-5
CASSLPPGLGEPQHF
TGTGCCAGCAGTTTACCCCCAGGGCTGGGTGAGCCCCAGCATTTT
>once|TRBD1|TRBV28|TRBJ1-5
CASSIQGAYQPQHF
TGTGCCAGCAGTATCCAGGGGGCGTATCAGCCCCAGCATTTT
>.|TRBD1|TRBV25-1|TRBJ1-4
CASSEWTGDRKLFF
TGTGCCAGCAGTGAATGGACAGGGGACCGAAAACTGTTTTTT
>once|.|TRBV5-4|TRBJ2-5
CASSLLAGRSETQYF
TGTGCCAGCAGCTTGCTGGCGGGACGGTCGGAGACCCAGTACTTC
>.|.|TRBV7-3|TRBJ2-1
CASSIGGSYNEQFF
TGTGCCAGCAGCATCGGGGGCTCCTACAATGAGCAGTTCTTC
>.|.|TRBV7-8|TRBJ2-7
CASSLGPVQDPSEQYF
TGTGCCAGCAGCTTAGGTCCGGTACAGGACCCGTCTGAGCAGTACTTC
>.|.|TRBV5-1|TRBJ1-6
CASSGRGGYSPLHF
TGCGCCAGCAGCGGCCGGGGGGGCTATTCACCCCTCCACTTT
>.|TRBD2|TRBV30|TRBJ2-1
CAWSASTSGGAWYNEQFF
TGTGCCTGGAGTGCCTCGACTAGCGGGGGGGCGTGGTACAATGAGCAGTTCTTC
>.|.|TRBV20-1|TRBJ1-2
CSASTGYGYTF
TGCAGTGCTAGTACAGGGTATGGCTACACCTTC
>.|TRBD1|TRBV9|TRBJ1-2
CASSPRQGNYGYTF
TGTGCCAGCAGCCCCCGACAGGGGAACTATGGCTACACCTTC
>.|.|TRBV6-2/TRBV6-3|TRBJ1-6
CASSFSRVGSSPLHF
TGTGCCAGCAGTTTCAGCCGCGTTGGGAGCTCACCCCTCCACTTT
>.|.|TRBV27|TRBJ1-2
CASSPMGGLNYGYTF
TGTGCCAGCAGCCCAATGGGAGGGCTCAACTATGGCTACACCTTC
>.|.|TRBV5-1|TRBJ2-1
CASSLDSGGDEQFF
TGCGCCAGCAGCTTGGATTCGGGGGGCGATGAGCAGTTCTTC
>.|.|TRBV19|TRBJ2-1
CASSLSGSSYNEQFF
TGTGCCAGTAGTCTGAGCGGTAGCTCCTACAATGAGCAGTTCTTC
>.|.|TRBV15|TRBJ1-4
CATSRDAVEKLFF
TGTGCCACCAGCAGAGACGCGGTAGAAAAACTGTTTTTT
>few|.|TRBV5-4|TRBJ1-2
CASRSTRPVLPYGYTF
TGTGCCAGCAGGAGTACGAGGCCAGTACTTCCCTATGGCTACACCTTC
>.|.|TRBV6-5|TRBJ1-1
CASTLRVGGSTEAFF
TGTGCCAGCACTCTAAGAGTGGGGGGGAGTACTGAAGCTTTCTTT
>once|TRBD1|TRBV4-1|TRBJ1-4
CASSQTSKTGYEKLFF
TGCGCCAGCAGCCAGACATCCAAGACAGGGTATGAAAAACTGTTTTTT
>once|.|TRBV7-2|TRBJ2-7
CASSLVIRGEQYF
TGTGCCAGCAGCTTAGTGATCCGCGGCGAGCAGTACTTC
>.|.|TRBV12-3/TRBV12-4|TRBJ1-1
CASCGRRNTEAFF
TGTGCCAGCTGCGGGAGGAGGAACACTGAAGCTTTCTTT
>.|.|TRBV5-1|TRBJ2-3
CASSLKQISTDTQYF
TGCGCCAGCAGCTTGAAACAGATATCCACAGATACGCAGTATTTT
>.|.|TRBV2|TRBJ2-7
CASNPGGTYEQYF
TGTGCCAGCAATCCAGGGGGGACGTACGAGCAGTACTTC
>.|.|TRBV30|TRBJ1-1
CAWTQGWTEAFF
TGTGCCTGGACACAGGGTTGGACTGAAGCTTTCTTT
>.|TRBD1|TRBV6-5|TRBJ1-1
CASSYSDRSGEAFF
TGTGCCAGCAGTTACTCGGACAGGTCGGGTGAAGCTTTCTTT
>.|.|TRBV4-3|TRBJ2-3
CASSQKDHRQDTQYF
TGCGCCAGCAGCCAAAAAGACCACAGACAAGATACGCAGTATTTT
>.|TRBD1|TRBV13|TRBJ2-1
CASSLDQGATSEQFF
TGTGCCAGCAGCTTAGATCAGGGGGCGACAAGTGAGCAGTTCTTC
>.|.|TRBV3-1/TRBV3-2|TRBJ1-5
CASSQDRVVQPQHF
TGTGCCAGCAGCCAAGACAGGGTGGTTCAGCCCCAGCATTTT
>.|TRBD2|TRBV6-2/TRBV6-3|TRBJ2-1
CASSRPSGRDNEQFF
TGTGCCAGCAGCCGACCTAGCGGGAGAGACAATGAGCAGTTCTTC
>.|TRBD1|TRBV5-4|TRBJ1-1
CASNPGGTENTEAFF
TGTGCCAGCAACCCGGGGGGGACAGAGAACACTGAAGCTTTCTTT
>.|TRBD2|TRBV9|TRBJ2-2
CASSPAGGLGELFF
TGTGCCTCCAGCCCAGCGGGGGGTCTCGGGGAGCTGTTTTTT